The present TCR beta chain was sequenced within a study of blood T cell repertoires in COVID-19. On the study more broadly: Sources were T cells, B-cell-depleted T cells, or PBMCs; the material itself was cDNA or gDNA.

Authors' processing steps: How many nucleated cells were present was estimated from reference gene primer amplification. Produced via immunoSEQ multiplex PCR; TCRdb's table is partial and in-frame only. That table is the source of V, J and clone size, and D and trimming were worked out from the DNA. The sample carries about 210,000 clones, more than 75% recorded once. The TCR was taken from a woman aged 80 or over with acute or convalescent COVID-19. Sequencing was done on a sample of peripheral blood.

The CDR3 DNA sequence: TGTGCCAGCAGCTTGTTTAATAGTTGGCAGTTCTTC. The encoded protein is CASSLFNSWQFF. The gene calls are TRBV5-6 and TRBJ2-1, with unresolved D. V was pared by 1 base and J by 12 bases, with 11 bases between. Germline assignment: CDR1 SGHDT and CDR2 YYEEEE. This CDR3 is 12 amino acids long.